This T cell receptor beta chain was retrieved from a study of blood T cells in healthy people across ages (dated by TCRdb to between 2014 and 2017). Background for the entire study: In model experiments, template switching captured about one uniquely barcoded TCR beta cDNA molecule for every two T cells. Using the same blood draw, the study looked at two additional independent replicas of 1 million unique cDNA reads for two donors, one aged 18 to 30 and the other aged 80 or older. To avoid experimental bias, donors of different ages were distributed randomly across sequencing lanes. Four age groups were formed from the donors: young (average roughly 16 years), middle-aged (roughly 38), aged (about 68) and long-lived (about 80). Using deep sequencing normalized with unique cDNA molecular identifiers, the study measured how TCR beta repertoire diversity changes with age.

Libraries came from 5' RACE. Sequencing instrument: Illumina HiSeq 2500. A second PCR of roughly 6 to 11 cycles was performed with a sample-barcoded 5' primer and a J-beta primer mix. Each TCR beta cDNA molecule received a unique molecular identifier from a template-switch 5' adaptor carrying 12 random nucleotides. Each sample yielded at least 3 million CDR3-containing paired-end reads. All of the RNA was converted into first-strand cDNA using the Mint cDNA synthesis kit, with a TRBC-specific oligonucleotide serving as the primer. After uracil-DNA glycosylase treatment, a first 18-cycle PCR used universal primers M1SS and BC2_uni_R on all cDNA. Regarding the original processing steps: For normalization, 1 million high-quality reads were randomly selected from each sample, with every read carrying a distinct molecular identifier. Reads sharing molecular identifiers were discarded rather than binned into consensus sequences. MiTCR, with a Q25 quality threshold and the strictest error-elimination algorithm, was used for CDR3 identification, clonotype clustering and error correction. A nonparametric unseen species model with Euler transformation was used to estimate a lower bound on total TCR beta diversity. TCRdb ran its own pipeline on the public reads, namely fastp trimming at Q25 and MiXCR clone calling, and kept in-frame beta chains. Identical CDR3 protein sequences are pooled into one entry, listed with their most common genes and DNA. The V and J calls and clone size come from TCRdb's table, not from the authors' own analysis. In all, the sample holds about 940,000 distinct CDR3 sequences, and about 48% of those were seen once. The ten top clones hold 10% to 15% of the sample.

There are 15 amino acids in the CDR3, from cysteine to phenylalanine inclusive. This entry keeps only the CDR3 DNA: 45 bases, framed from base 1. V lost 0 bases and J lost 3 bases; the stretch between them is 11 bases long. The germline V gene yields ENHRY for CDR1 and SYGVKD for CDR2. Summary of the overall study and its limitations: Bulk unsorted PBMC profiling prevented conclusive comparison of naive and antigen-experienced compartments. There was a strong correlation between observed TCR beta diversity and the percentage of naive T cells measured by flow cytometry. Estimates of total diversity based on one million sequenced T cells were considered lower bounds and underestimates. As age increased, observed TCR beta diversity per million T cells dropped in a roughly linear way, and a significant reduction was already evident by age 40. Compared with the aged group, more naive CD4+ T cells, fewer expanded clones and increased TCR diversity were shown by the long-lived group, suggesting age selection. Donor CMV infection status was unknown, potentially confounding age-related changes in expanded clonotypes.

A note on this clonotype: The antigen this receptor binds is unknown. No much larger clone exists at a distance of one base, and base qualities are not known.

The roughly 39 donors, aged about 6 to 95 years, were systemically healthy Caucasian individuals from Russia. About 9.1 milliliters of peripheral blood were collected from each donor into EDTA-treated Vacutainer tubes. Ficoll-Paque density-gradient centrifugation was used to isolate PBMCs, with at least 6.5 million per sample. Trizol reagent was used to extract total RNA from the PBMCs, yielding at least 5.5 micrograms per sample. Naive CD45RAhigh/CD27high T cell percentages were measured by flow cytometry on a PBMC aliquot from every donor. This chain is built from TRBV10-3 and TRBJ2-5; the D gene lacks a confident call. The TCR was taken from a man under 40 in good health. The sequenced sample was blood. The CDR3 loop reads CAISESEPGKETQYF. The DNA sequence follows: TGTGCCATCAGTGAGTCCGAACCCGGCAAAGAGACCCAGTACTTC.